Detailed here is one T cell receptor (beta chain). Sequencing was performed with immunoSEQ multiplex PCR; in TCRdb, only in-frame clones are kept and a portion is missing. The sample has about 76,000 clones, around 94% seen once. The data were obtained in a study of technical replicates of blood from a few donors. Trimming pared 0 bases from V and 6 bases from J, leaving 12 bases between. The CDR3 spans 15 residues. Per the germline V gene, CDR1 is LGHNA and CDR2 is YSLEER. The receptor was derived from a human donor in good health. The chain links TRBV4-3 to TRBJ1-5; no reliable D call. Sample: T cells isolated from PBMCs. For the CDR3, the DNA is TGCGCCAGCAGCCAAGATTTGGACGGGGTTCAGCCCCAGCATTTT. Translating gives CASSQDLDGVQPQHF.